This TCR beta chain was captured by sequencing in a study of blood T cell repertoires in COVID-19. Overall study context: Collection of acute and convalescent COVID-19 samples took place in the United States, Italy and Spain. T cells, B-cell-depleted T cells, or PBMCs provided the cDNA or gDNA that served as material.

This CDR3 comprises 13 residues. CDR1 and CDR2 from the germline V gene are SNHLY and FYNNEI. Deletions cut 1 base from V and 5 bases from J, with 9 bases between. Authors' methods: Amplifying reference gene primers gave estimates of nucleated cell counts. The table came from immunoSEQ multiplex PCR; TCRdb's copy has only in-frame clones and leaves some out. V and J calls and clone size are those listed in that table; D and trimming were worked out from the DNA. The sample has around 280,000 clones; approximately 90% are singletons. The clonotype comes from a woman aged 50 to 60 who had recovered from COVID-19. The sample taken for sequencing was peripheral blood. The V and J genes are TRBV2 and TRBJ2-7, with D possibly being TRBD1 (5 bases). In DNA form, the CDR3 reads TGTGCCAGCAGTGAAGAGACAGCGAACGAGCAGTACTTC. This encodes CASSEETANEQYF.